Listed here are 14 T cell receptor beta chains from one sample, sequenced in a study of T cell responses to AZD1222 COVID-19 vaccine. Assay used: immunoSEQ multiplex PCR; TCRdb lists only in-frame clones, some missing. The table shows over 55,000 clones, with 83% occurring only once. The sequenced sample was peripheral blood, obtained 28 days after the second AZD1222 dose. The receptors come from an adult who received the AZD1222 COVID-19 vaccine.

This chain links TRBV7-9 with TRBJ1-3; D remains unclear. V gave up 2 bases and J gave up 4 bases, with 9 bases separating them. Germline CDR1 SEHNR, CDR2 FQNEAQ (reference sequence). The CDR3 runs to 14 residues. DNA for the CDR3: TGTGCCAGCAGCTTACTTGGTGCAGGAAACACCATATATTTT. It codes for CASSLLGAGNTIYF.

The gene calls are TRBV6-5 and TRBJ2-7; D is unresolved. The V gene lost 7 bases and the J gene lost 0 bases, with 16 bases spanning the gap. There are 15 residues in the CDR3. Germline V gene lookup returns CDR1 MNHEY and CDR2 SVGAGI. Here the CDR3 DNA reads TGTGCCAGCACTATGCCGACACCGAGCTCCTACGAGCAGTACTTC. Encoded protein: CASTMPTPSSYEQYF.

The V gene is TRBV5-1, the J gene TRBJ2-5; TRBD1 might be the D (5 bases). V lost 0 bases, J lost 7 bases, and 13 bases lay in between. The CDR3 is made up of 14 amino acids. Germline V gene lookup returns CDR1 SGHRS and CDR2 YFSETQ. In nucleotides, the CDR3 is TGCGCCAGCAGCTTGGCAGGGCCCCCGGGGACCCAGTACTTC. Protein: CASSLAGPPGTQYF.

The chain recombines TRBV6-6 with TRBJ2-1, with D uncertain. The CDR3 runs to 13 residues. Germline CDR1 reads MNHNY; CDR2 reads SVGAGI (reference sequence). V lost 5 bases and J lost 1, with 6 bases in between. CDR3 sequence: CASSGRSYNEQFF. The CDR3 DNA reads TGTGCCAGCAGTGGTCGGTCCTACAATGAGCAGTTCTTC.

This rearrangement joins TRBV7-8 to TRBJ1-5; no definite D call. Trimming cost V 5 bases and J 4 bases, with 24 bases left between them. Germline V gene lookup returns CDR1 SGHVS and CDR2 FQNEAQ. The CDR3 runs 18 residues. The CDR3 loop reads CASSPDYPDRISNQPQHF. Here the CDR3 DNA reads TGTGCCAGCAGCCCAGACTACCCAGATAGGATTTCGAATCAGCCCCAGCATTTT.

The chain combines TRBV18 with TRBJ2-3; 7 nucleotides agree with TRBD2. The CDR3 length is 15 residues. Per germline, CDR1 KGHSH and CDR2 LQKENI. The V and J ends lost 0 bases and 9 bases, in that order; junction bases with no gene match: 9. CDR3 nucleotide sequence: TGTGCCAGCTCACCACCGGCTAGCGGCGGCGGGACGCAGTATTTT. It is translated as CASSPPASGGGTQYF.

The V and J genes are TRBV27 and TRBJ1-1; D possibly corresponds to TRBD1 (5 bases). Trimming left V 7 bases short and J 1 base short, with 19 bases between. The germline V gene has CDR1 MNHEY and CDR2 SMNVEV (reference sequence). This CDR3 contains 16 residues. The CDR3 bases are TGTGCCAGCATCGGACAAGCTGAGAGTCCGAACACTGAAGCTTTCTTT. Amino acid sequence: CASIGQAESPNTEAFF.

This clone was seen only a few times. This chain connects TRBV11-2 to TRBJ1-1; possible D gene TRBD1, 5 bases. The CDR3 has 15 residues. Per germline, CDR1 SGHAT and CDR2 FQNNGV. V gave up 1 base and J gave up 10 bases, with 19 bases separating them. The CDR3 sequence is CASSLGVGTPGVAFF. CDR3 nucleotide sequence: TGTGCCAGCAGCTTAGGGGTTGGGACCCCTGGGGTAGCTTTCTTT.

The count of this clone is one. V usage is TRBV24-1 and J usage is TRBJ1-2, with TRBD1 matching over 9 bases. The CDR3 contains 14 residues. Germline assignment: CDR1 KGHDR and CDR2 SFDVKD. V gave up 4 bases and J gave up 8 bases; unmatched junction bases: 7. CDR3 in DNA: TGTGCCACCAGTGACTCCACAGGGGGCTCGGGCTACACCTTC. Residues: CATSDSTGGSGYTF.

V gene TRBV5-6 combines with J gene TRBJ1-3; tentative D call: TRBD1 (5 bases). Germline CDR1 SGHDT, CDR2 YYEEEE. The V and J ends lost 0 bases and 2 bases respectively, with 9 bases between them. The length of the CDR3 is 15 residues. CDR3 sequence (DNA): TGTGCCAGCAGCTTGGATGGGACCACTGGAAACACCATATATTTT. Translating gives CASSLDGTTGNTIYF. The whole variable domain, filled in from reference TRBV5-6 and TRBJ1-3, reads DAGVTQSPTHLIKTRGQQVTLRCSPKSGHDTVSWYQQALGQGPQFIFQYYEEEERQRGNFPDRFSGHQFPNYSSELNVNALLLGDSALYLCASSLDGTTGNTIYFGEGSWLTVV.

The rearrangement joins TRBV9 to TRBJ1-4, with D unresolved. V was trimmed by 0 bases and J by 10 bases, leaving 13 bases between them. The CDR3 totals 14 residues. Per germline, CDR1 SGDLS and CDR2 YYNGEE. This CDR3 reads CASSVVEAAGKLFF. The CDR3 nucleotides read TGTGCCAGCAGCGTAGTAGAGGCGGCGGGAAAACTGTTTTTT. The full variable domain, completed using reference TRBV9 and TRBJ1-4, is DSGVTQTPKHLITATGQRVTLRCSPRSGDLSVYWYQQSLDQGLQFLIQYYNGEERAKGNILERFSAQQFPDLHSELNLSSLELGDSALYFCASSVVEAAGKLFFGSGTQLSVL.

This clone ranks as large. The chain joins TRBV5-6 to TRBJ2-7; TRBD1 aligns across 8 bases. The V segment lost 4 bases and the J segment 5 bases; nucleotides outside the gene matches: 14. Looked up from germline, CDR1 is SGHDT and CDR2 is YYEEEE. This CDR3 comprises 16 residues. The CDR3 loop is CASSLPGQGSENEQYF. In nucleotides, the CDR3 is TGTGCCAGCAGCCTACCCGGACAGGGTAGCGAAAACGAGCAGTACTTC.

The J gene is TRBJ1-4, the V gene TRBV29-1; the D is unclear. Germline V gene sequence: CDR1 SQVTM, CDR2 ANQGSEA. The CDR3 runs to 12 residues. V lost 4 bases and J 7 bases, leaving 10 bases between the germline ends. The DNA of the CDR3 is TGCAGCGTTGTTCTCCCGGGTGAAAAACTGTTTTTT. It translates to CSVVLPGEKLFF. Full variable domain (outside the CDR3, taken from reference TRBV29-1 and TRBJ1-4): SAVISQKPSRDICQRGTSLTIQCQVDSQVTMMFWYRQQPGQSLTLIATANQGSEATYESGFVIDKFPISRPNLTFSTLTVSNMSPEDSSIYLCSVVLPGEKLFFGSGTQLSVL.

Details on this clone: The junction and the germline gene differ at one end; a read error may be behind it. The CDR3 region is CASTHPPTGNAEAFF. In DNA, the CDR3 is TGCGCCAGCACCCACCCACCGACAGGGAACGCTGAAGCTTTCTTT. V usage is TRBV10-2 and J usage is TRBJ1-1; 7 bases agree with TRBD1. Germline values: CDR1 WSHSY, CDR2 SAAADI. This CDR3 comprises 15 residues.